This T cell receptor beta chain was recorded in a study of radiotherapy plus CTLA-4 blockade in lung cancer. Trimming pared 0 bases from V and 6 bases from J, leaving 21 bases between. CDR1 is SGHDN, CDR2 FVKESK, per germline. This CDR3 spans 17 amino acids. Whole-study findings and limits: Tumor-origin TCR clones grew in blood after radiotherapy plus ipilimumab.

With respect to this clone: Its antigen is as yet unknown.

The data were produced by immunoSEQ multiplex PCR, yet TCRdb's version contains in-frame clones alone and is incomplete. This table has roughly 100,000 clones, approximately 81% appearing once. The receptor comes from a human donor with non-small cell lung cancer that progressed on radiotherapy plus ipilimumab. Some clones in this sample may be carry-over from other donors' samples. The chain uses TRBV14 and TRBJ2-7; D is unclear. The material was peripheral blood, obtained from a patient treated with radiotherapy plus ipilimumab. The CDR3 DNA follows: TGTGCCAGCAGCCAAGATAGGTCCCGGATGAGGTGGGGCGAGCAGTACTTC. Translation gives CASSQDRSRMRWGEQYF.